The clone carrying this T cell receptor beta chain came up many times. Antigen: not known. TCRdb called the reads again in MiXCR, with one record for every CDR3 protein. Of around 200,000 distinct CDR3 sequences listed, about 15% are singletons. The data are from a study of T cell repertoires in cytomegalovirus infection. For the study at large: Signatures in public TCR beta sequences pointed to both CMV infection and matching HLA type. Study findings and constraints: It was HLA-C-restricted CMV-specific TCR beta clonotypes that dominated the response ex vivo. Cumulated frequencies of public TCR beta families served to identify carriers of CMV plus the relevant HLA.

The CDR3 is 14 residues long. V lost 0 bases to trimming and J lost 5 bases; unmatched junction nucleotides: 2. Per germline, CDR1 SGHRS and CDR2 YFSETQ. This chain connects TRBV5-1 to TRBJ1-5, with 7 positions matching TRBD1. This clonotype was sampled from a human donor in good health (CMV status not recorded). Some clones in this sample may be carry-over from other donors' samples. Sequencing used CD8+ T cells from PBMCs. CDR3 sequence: CASSLGQGDQPQHF. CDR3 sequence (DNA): TGCGCCAGCAGCTTGGGACAGGGAGATCAGCCCCAGCATTTT.